The 7 T cell receptor beta chains given below trace back to one sample, sequenced in a study of CD8+ T cells in alopecia areata. Extraction and reverse transcription of RNA yielded cDNA as the sequencing template. Generated by immunoSEQ multiplex PCR, the TCRdb table keeps only in-frame clones and is missing some. The data hold fewer than 250,000 clones, with less than 65% observed a single time. The treatment is: oral pan-JAK inhibitor, 5-10 mg twice daily. The specimen was CD4+ T cells sorted from blood, collected at week 24, from a patient treated with tofacitinib. The receptors were gathered from a human donor with alopecia areata.

This clone was seen a few times. This chain's CDR3 is CSVDGQHTEAFF. The CDR3 DNA reads TGCAGCGTTGACGGGCAACACACTGAAGCTTTCTTT. The gene calls are TRBV29-1 and TRBJ1-1; D is unresolved. The germline V gene encodes CDR1 SQVTM and CDR2 ANQGSEA. This CDR3 has 12 amino acids. The ends were cut back, 3 bases at V and 3 bases at J, with 8 bases in the middle.

The chain employs TRBV18 and TRBJ2-5; weak D call: TRBD1 (5 bases). Trimming took off 4 bases at V and 2 bases at J, with 8 bases between the two ends. Germline values: CDR1 KGHSH, CDR2 LQKENI. This CDR3 spans 13 amino acids. Here the CDR3 DNA reads TGTGCCAGCTCACAGGGGCAGCAAGAGACCCAGTACTTC. Protein sequence: CASSQGQQETQYF.

The chain has TRBV30 and TRBJ2-2, with 9 bases aligning to TRBD2. Germline V gene lookup returns CDR1 GTSNPN and CDR2 SVGIG (reference sequence). The J segment lost 1 base and the V segment lost 4 bases, leaving 1 base of the junction unmatched. This CDR3 has 14 amino acids. The CDR3 DNA reads TGTGCCTGGAAACTAGCGGGGAACACCGGGGAGCTGTTTTTT. Its protein product is CAWKLAGNTGELFF. The variable domain in full, with the rest retrieved from reference TRBV30 and TRBJ2-2, is SQTIHQWPATLVQPVGSPLSLECTVEGTSNPNLYWYRQAAGRGLQLLFYSVGIGQISSEVPQNLSASRPQDRQFILSSKKLLLSDSGFYLCAWKLAGNTGELFFGEGSRLTVL.

This clone was recorded only once. This chain uses TRBV7-6 with TRBJ1-5; TRBD1 matches at 8 bases. CDR3 size: 16 residues. CDR1 SGHVS and CDR2 FNYEAQ come from the germline V gene. After removal of 4 bases from V and 4 bases from J, the junction contained 9 bases not matched to a gene. This CDR3 is CASSSRQGPVNQPQHF. The CDR3 nucleotides read TGTGCCAGCAGCTCCAGACAGGGGCCGGTGAATCAGCCCCAGCATTTT.

This clone has just one count. The rearrangement joins TRBV9 to TRBJ2-1, with D tentatively TRBD1 or TRBD2 (5 bases each). V lost 3 bases to trimming and J lost 2 bases, with 18 bases between them. The CDR3 sequence is 17 residues long. Germline CDR1 reads SGDLS; CDR2 reads YYNGEE. CDR3 in amino acids: CASSGPLGRKTYNEQFF. The CDR3 DNA is TGTGCCAGCAGCGGACCCCTGGGACGGAAAACCTACAATGAGCAGTTCTTC.

About this clone: At the DNA level, this CDR3 is encoded by other sequences in the same sample as well. The V gene is TRBV7-3, the J gene TRBJ2-5; the D call may be TRBD1 or TRBD2 (5 bases each). This CDR3 comprises 13 residues. V was trimmed by 6 bases and J by 4 bases, leaving 12 bases between them. Germline V gene sequence: CDR1 SGHTA, CDR2 FQGTGA. Here the CDR3 DNA reads TGTGCCAGCAGTCGTACTAGGGGAGAGACCCAGTACTTC. Its protein product is CASSRTRGETQYF.

The chain employs TRBV29-1 and TRBJ2-7, with 7 bases lining up with TRBD2. The germline V gene has CDR1 SQVTM and CDR2 ANQGSEA. The CDR3 totals 13 residues. V gave up 4 bases and J gave up 4 bases; unmatched junction bases: 7. The CDR3 DNA sequence: TGCAGCGTTGGACTAGCTTTAGGGTACGAGCAGTACTTC. Residues: CSVGLALGYEQYF.